This T cell receptor beta chain was profiled in a study of shared clonotypes between healthy human individuals. Across the study: For every donor, three CD4 naive, three CD4 memory, two CD8 naive and one CD8 memory plates were used.

The test was conducted at deep level. Profiling relied on immunoSEQ multiplex PCR, and the TCRdb table lists in-frame clones only, not all of them. The sample has about 2 million clones; about 95% are singletons. In the naive CD8 group, cells lacked CD45RO and were positively selected for CCR7, so terminally differentiated effector memory CD45RA+ cells were left out. Every donor, a Caucasian adult, lived in Nashville, Tennessee. CDR3 length equals 15 residues. Deletions cut 2 bases from V and 6 bases from J, with 13 bases between. Germline assignment: CDR1 SNHLY and CDR2 FYNNEI. The receptor comes from a man aged 18 to 29 in good health. The rearrangement uses TRBV2 and TRBJ1-4; D remains ambiguous. Sample: naive CD8+ T cells sorted from blood. The CDR3 DNA reads TGTGCCAGCAGTGAATTGTACAGAGGCGATGAAAAACTGTTTTTT. This gives the protein CASSELYRGDEKLFF.